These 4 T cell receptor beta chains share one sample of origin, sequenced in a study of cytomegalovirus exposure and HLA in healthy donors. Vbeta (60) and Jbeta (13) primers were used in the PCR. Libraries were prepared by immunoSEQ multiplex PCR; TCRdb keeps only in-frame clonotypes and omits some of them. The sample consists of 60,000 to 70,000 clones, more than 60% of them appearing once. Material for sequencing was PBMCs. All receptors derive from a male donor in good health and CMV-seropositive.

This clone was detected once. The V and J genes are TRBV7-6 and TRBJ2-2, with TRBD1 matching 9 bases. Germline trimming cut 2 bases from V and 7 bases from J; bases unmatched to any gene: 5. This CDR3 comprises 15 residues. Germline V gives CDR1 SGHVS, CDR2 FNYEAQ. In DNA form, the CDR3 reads TGTGCCAGCAGCTTACGCGGACAGGGGCACGGGGAGCTGTTTTTT. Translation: CASSLRGQGHGELFF.

The CDR3 DNA follows: TGCGCCAGCAGCTTCGGTACGGGGGGGACAGATACGCAGTATTTT. Translation: CASSFGTGGTDTQYF. This chain uses TRBV4-3 with TRBJ2-3; 8 nucleotides match TRBD2. The CDR3 runs to 15 residues. With V trimmed by 5 bases and J by 3 bases, 7 bases remained unmatched. In germline, CDR1 is LGHNA, CDR2 YSLEER.

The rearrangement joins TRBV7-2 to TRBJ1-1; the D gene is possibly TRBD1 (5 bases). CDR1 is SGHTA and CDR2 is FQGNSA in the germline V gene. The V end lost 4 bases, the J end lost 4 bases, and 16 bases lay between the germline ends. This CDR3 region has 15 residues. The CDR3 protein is CASSSTPGRSTEAFF. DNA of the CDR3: TGTGCCAGCAGCTCCACCCCAGGGAGGAGCACTGAAGCTTTCTTT.

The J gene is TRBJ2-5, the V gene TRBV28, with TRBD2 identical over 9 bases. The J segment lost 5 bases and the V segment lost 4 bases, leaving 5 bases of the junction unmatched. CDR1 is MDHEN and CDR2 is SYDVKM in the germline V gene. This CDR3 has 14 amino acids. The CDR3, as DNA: TGTGCCAGCAGTTCCGCGGGGGGGCTTGAGACCCAGTACTTC. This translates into CASSSAGGLETQYF.